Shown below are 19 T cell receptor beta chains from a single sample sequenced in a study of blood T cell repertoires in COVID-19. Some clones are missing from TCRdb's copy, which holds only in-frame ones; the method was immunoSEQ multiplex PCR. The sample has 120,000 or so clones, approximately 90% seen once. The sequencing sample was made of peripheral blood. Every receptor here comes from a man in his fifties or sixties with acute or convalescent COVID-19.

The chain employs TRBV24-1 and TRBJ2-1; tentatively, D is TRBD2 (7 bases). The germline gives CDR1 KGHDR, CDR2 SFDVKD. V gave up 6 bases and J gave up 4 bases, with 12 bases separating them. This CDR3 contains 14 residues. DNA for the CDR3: TGTGCCACCAGTTCAGGGGAGGGGTACAATGAGCAGTTCTTC. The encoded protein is CATSSGEGYNEQFF.

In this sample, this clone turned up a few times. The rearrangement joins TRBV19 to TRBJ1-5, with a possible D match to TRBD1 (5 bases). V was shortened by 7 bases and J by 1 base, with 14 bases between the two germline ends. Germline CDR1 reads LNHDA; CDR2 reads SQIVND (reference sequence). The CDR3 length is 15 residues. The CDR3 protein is CASIPGAGSNQPQHF. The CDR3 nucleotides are TGTGCCAGTATCCCCGGCGCAGGGAGCAATCAGCCCCAGCATTTT.

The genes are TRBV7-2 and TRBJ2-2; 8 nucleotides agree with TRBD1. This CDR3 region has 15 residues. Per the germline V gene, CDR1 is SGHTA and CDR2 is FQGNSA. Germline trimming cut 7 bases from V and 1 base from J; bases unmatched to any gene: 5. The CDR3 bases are TGTGCCAGCAATTACGGGACAGGGAACACCGGGGAGCTGTTTTTT. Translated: CASNYGTGNTGELFF.

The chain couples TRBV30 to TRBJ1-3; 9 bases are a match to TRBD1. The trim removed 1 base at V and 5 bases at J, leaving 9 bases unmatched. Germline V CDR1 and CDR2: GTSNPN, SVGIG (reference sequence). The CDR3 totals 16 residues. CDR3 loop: CAWSDPDRGSRNTIYF. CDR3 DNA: TGTGCCTGGAGTGACCCGGACAGGGGATCGAGAAACACCATATATTTT.

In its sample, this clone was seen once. CDR3 sequence reads: CASSSWPGAGEDTGELFF. The CDR3 region has the DNA TGCGCCAGCAGCTCCTGGCCTGGGGCGGGAGAGGACACCGGGGAGCTGTTTTTT. The chain recombines TRBV5-1 with TRBJ2-2; 7 nucleotides agree with TRBD2. Germline CDR1 and CDR2: SGHRS and YFSETQ. The J segment lost 3 bases and the V segment lost 3 bases, leaving 14 bases of the junction unmatched. The CDR3 length is 18 residues.

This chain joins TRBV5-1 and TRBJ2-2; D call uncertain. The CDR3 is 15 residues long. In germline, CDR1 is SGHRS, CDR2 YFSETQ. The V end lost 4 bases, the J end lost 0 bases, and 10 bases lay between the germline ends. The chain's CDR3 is CASSLVLANTGELFF. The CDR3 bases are TGCGCCAGCAGCCTGGTACTGGCGAACACCGGGGAGCTGTTTTTT.

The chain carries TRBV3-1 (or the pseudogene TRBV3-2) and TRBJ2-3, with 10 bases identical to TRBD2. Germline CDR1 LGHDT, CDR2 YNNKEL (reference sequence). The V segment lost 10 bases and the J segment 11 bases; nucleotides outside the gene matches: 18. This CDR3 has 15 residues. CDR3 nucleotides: TGTGCCATCACAAAGGTAGCGGGAGGACCTGAGTGGCAGTATTTT. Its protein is CAITKVAGGPEWQYF.

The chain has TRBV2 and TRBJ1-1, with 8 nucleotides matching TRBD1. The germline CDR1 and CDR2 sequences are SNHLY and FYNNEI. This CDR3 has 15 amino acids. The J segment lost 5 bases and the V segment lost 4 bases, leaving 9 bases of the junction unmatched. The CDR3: CASSVGQARSTEAFF. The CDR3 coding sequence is TGTGCCAGCAGTGTGGGACAGGCCAGGAGTACTGAAGCTTTCTTT.

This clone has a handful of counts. The CDR3 here is CAWSGGQGEVAFF. The CDR3 DNA sequence: TGTGCCTGGAGTGGGGGACAGGGGGAGGTTGCTTTCTTT. V gene TRBV30 combines with J gene TRBJ1-1; 11 nucleotides agree with TRBD1. CDR3 length: 13 amino acids. Trimming took 1 base from V and 11 from J; bases not matched to a gene: 6. The germline gives CDR1 GTSNPN, CDR2 SVGIG (reference sequence).

The CDR3 protein is CASSPGGLNHEKLFF. CDR3 bases: TGCGCCAGCAGCCCAGGAGGTCTGAACCATGAAAAACTGTTTTTT. J is TRBJ1-4 and V is TRBV5-1; D not certain. This CDR3 spans 15 amino acids. The ends were cut back, 4 bases at V and 6 bases at J, with 16 bases in the middle. Germline assignment: CDR1 SGHRS and CDR2 YFSETQ.

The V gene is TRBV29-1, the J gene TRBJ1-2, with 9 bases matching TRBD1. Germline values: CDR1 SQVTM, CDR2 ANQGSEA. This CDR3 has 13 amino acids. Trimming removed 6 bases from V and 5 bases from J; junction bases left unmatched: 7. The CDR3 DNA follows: TGCAGCGTGAATCCCGGGACAGGGTATGGCTACACCTTC. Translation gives CSVNPGTGYGYTF.

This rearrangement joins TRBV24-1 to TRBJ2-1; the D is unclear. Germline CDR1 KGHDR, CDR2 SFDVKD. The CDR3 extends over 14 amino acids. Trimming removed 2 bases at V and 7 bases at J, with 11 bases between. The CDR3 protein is CATSDSPQVNEQFF. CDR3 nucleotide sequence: TGTGCCACCAGTGATTCCCCCCAGGTTAATGAGCAGTTCTTC.

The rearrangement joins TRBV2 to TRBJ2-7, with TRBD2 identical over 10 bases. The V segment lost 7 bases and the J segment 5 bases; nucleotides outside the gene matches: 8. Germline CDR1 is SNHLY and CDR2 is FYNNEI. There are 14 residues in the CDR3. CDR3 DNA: TGTGCCAGCACGTTCCTAGCGGGAGACCACGAGCAGTACTTC. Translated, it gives CASTFLAGDHEQYF.

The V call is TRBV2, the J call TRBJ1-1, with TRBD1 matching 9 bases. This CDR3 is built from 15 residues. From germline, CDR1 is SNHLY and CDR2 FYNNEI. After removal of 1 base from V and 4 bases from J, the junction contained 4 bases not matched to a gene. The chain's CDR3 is CASSEGGQGFTEAFF. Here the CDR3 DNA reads TGTGCCAGCAGTGAAGGGGGACAGGGTTTCACTGAAGCTTTCTTT.

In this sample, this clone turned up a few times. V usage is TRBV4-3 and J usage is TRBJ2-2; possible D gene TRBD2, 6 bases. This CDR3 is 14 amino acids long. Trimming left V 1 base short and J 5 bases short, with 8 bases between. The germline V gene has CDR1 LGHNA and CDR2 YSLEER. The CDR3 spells CASSQGSGTGELFF. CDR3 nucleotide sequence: TGCGCCAGCAGCCAAGGGAGCGGGACCGGGGAGCTGTTTTTT.

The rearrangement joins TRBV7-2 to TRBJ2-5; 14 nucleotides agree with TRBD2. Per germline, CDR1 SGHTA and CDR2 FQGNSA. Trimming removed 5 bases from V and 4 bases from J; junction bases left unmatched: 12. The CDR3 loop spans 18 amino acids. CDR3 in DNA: TGTGCCAGCAGCCCGGGACTAGCGGGAGAGGTGTTAGTAGAGACCCAGTACTTC. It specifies CASSPGLAGEVLVETQYF.

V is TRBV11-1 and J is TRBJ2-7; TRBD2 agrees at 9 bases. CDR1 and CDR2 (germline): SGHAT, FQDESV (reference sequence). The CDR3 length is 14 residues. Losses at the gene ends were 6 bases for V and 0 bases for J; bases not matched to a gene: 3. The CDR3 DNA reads TGTGCCAGCAGGGCGGGAGGGAGCTCCTACGAGCAGTACTTC. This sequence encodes CASRAGGSSYEQYF.

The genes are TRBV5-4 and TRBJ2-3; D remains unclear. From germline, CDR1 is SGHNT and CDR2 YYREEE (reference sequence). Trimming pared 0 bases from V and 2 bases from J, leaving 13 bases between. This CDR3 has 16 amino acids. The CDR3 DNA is TGTGCCAGCAGCTTGGCGGCTAGTCCAACCACAGATACGCAGTATTTT. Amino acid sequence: CASSLAASPTTDTQYF. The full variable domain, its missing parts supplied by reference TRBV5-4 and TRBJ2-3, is ETGVTQSPTHLIKTRGQQVTLRCSSQSGHNTVSWYQQALGQGPQFIFQYYREEENGRGNFPPRFSGLQFPNYSSELNVNALELDDSALYLCASSLAASPTTDTQYFGPGTRLTVL.

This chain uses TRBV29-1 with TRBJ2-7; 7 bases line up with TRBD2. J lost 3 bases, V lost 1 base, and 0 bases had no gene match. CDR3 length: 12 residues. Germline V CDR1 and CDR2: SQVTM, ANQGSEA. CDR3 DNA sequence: TGCAGCGTTGAAGCGGGAGGCTACGAGCAGTACTTC. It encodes CSVEAGGYEQYF.